These T cell receptor beta chains were read from a single sample in a study of blood T cells in healthy people across ages. TCRdb reanalysed the 5' RACE reads using MiXCR and keeps one entry per CDR3 protein. The table includes 790,000 or so distinct CDR3 sequences, 46% detected once. Sequencing used blood. These receptors all stem from a man at least 80 years old in good health. The CDR3 runs from the conserved cysteine through the conserved F or W. D genes are given only for firm matches. For some rows the clone size is stated as once, few or many, or as a class when expanded; others skip it.

>NA|TRBJ2-5|once|TRBV11-2
CASSPTATVRETQYF
TGTGCCAGCAGCCCCACAGCAACGGTGAGGGAGACCCAGTACTTC
>NA|TRBJ1-1|NA|TRBV5-8
CASTSGEMNTEAFF
TGTGCCAGCACATCCGGGGAAATGAACACTGAAGCTTTCTTT
>NA|TRBJ1-4|few|TRBV27
CASSAGAYEKLFF
TGTGCCAGCTCGGCCGGGGCTTACGAAAAACTGTTTTTT
>NA|TRBJ2-5|NA|TRBV7-9
CASSLGVSGTQYF
TGTGCCAGCAGCCTCGGGGTTTCCGGGACCCAGTACTTC
>NA|TRBJ2-5|NA|TRBV7-2
CASSLAIYGNTAPQYF
TGTGCCAGCAGCTTAGCAATTTACGGGAATACGGCCCCACAGTACTTC
>TRBD2|TRBJ2-1|NA|TRBV20-1
CSALRGGRALNEQFF
TGCAGTGCCCTTCGGGGAGGGAGGGCCTTGAATGAGCAGTTCTTC
>TRBD1|TRBJ2-7|NA|TRBV6-2/TRBV6-3
CASSYGPGQVLYEQYF
TGTGCCAGCAGTTACGGCCCGGGACAGGTCCTATACGAGCAGTACTTC
>TRBD1|TRBJ1-4|NA|TRBV29-1
CSVDPGQGGKLFF
TGCAGCGTTGACCCGGGACAGGGAGGAAAACTGTTTTTT
>TRBD1|TRBJ2-1|NA|TRBV15
CASLRDRGVNEQFF
TGTGCCTCTCTCCGGGACAGGGGTGTCAATGAGCAGTTCTTC
>NA|TRBJ1-5|few|TRBV14
CASSQDLNQPQHF
TGTGCCAGCAGCCAAGATCTAAATCAGCCCCAGCATTTT
>NA|TRBJ2-1|NA|TRBV3-1
CASSQDHSGPYNEQFF
TGTGCCAGCAGCCAAGATCACAGTGGACCTTACAATGAGCAGTTCTTC
>NA|TRBJ1-4|few|TRBV27
CASSAQSTNEKLFF
TGTGCCAGCAGTGCACAGTCAACTAATGAAAAACTGTTTTTT
>NA|TRBJ2-1|NA|TRBV4-3
CASSQDYTNNEQFF
TGCGCCAGCAGTCAAGATTATACAAATAATGAGCAGTTCTTC
>TRBD1|TRBJ2-5|many|TRBV5-1
CASSSGQGGETQYF
TGCGCCAGCAGTTCCGGACAGGGAGGAGAGACCCAGTACTTC
>TRBD1|TRBJ2-2|NA|TRBV7-9
CASSYRTGRLNTGELFF
TGTGCCAGCAGCTACCGGACAGGCCGTCTGAACACCGGGGAGCTGTTTTTT
>TRBD1|TRBJ2-4|few|TRBV20-1
CSAQIPGQKNIQYF
TGCAGTGCCCAAATTCCGGGACAGAAAAACATTCAGTACTTC
>TRBD1|TRBJ1-5|few|TRBV6-1
CASSLTGGEFQPQHF
TGTGCCAGCAGTTTGACAGGGGGCGAGTTTCAGCCCCAGCATTTT
>NA|TRBJ1-6|NA|TRBV20-1
CSARPDRHSRDSPLHF
TGCAGTGCTAGACCCGACAGGCACAGTCGGGATTCACCCCTCCACTTT
>NA|TRBJ2-3|many|TRBV20-1
CSASGGTYTDTQYF
TGCAGTGCTAGCGGTGGGACTTACACAGATACGCAGTATTTT
>TRBD2|TRBJ2-1|NA|TRBV20-1
CSALDRSLAGGDEQFF
TGCAGTGCCCTTGACCGATCACTAGCGGGAGGGGACGAGCAGTTCTTC
>NA|TRBJ2-5|NA|TRBV5-6
CASSLYGATQYF
TGTGCCAGCAGCTTGTACGGCGCGACCCAGTACTTC
>TRBD2|TRBJ2-7|NA|TRBV4-2
CASSPGVAGEQYF
TGTGCCAGCAGCCCCGGGGTAGCGGGTGAGCAGTACTTC
>NA|TRBJ2-3|NA|TRBV3-1
CASSQDLRVTDTQYF
TGTGCCAGCAGCCAAGATCTCAGGGTCACAGATACGCAGTATTTT
>NA|TRBJ2-3|many|TRBV27
CASSLSHTYTDTQYF
TGTGCCAGCAGTTTATCGCACACCTACACAGATACGCAGTATTTT
>TRBD1|TRBJ2-7|NA|TRBV29-1
CSVVQGAREQYF
TGCAGCGTTGTCCAGGGGGCACGCGAGCAGTACTTC
>NA|TRBJ2-7|few|TRBV21-1
CASSSKDERQVPLYEQYF
TGTGCCAGCTCCAGCAAAGATGAGCGTCAAGTCCCACTATACGAGCAGTACTTC